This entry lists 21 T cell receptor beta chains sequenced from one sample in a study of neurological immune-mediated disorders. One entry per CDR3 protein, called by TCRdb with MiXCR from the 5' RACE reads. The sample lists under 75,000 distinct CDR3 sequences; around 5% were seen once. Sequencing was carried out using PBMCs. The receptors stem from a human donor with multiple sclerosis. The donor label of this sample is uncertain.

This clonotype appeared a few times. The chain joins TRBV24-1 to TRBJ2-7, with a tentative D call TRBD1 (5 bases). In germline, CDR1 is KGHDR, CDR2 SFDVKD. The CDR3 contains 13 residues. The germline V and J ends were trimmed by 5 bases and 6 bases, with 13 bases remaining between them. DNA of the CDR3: TGTGCCACCAGTGGAACAGCCCAGGGCGAGCAGTACTTC. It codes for CATSGTAQGEQYF.

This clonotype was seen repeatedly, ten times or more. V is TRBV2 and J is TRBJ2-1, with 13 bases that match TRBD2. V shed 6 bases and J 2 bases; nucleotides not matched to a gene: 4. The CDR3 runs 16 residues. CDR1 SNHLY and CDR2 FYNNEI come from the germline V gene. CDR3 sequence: CASRDTSGGAYNEQFF. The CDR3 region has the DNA TGTGCCAGCAGGGACACTAGCGGGGGGGCCTACAATGAGCAGTTCTTC.

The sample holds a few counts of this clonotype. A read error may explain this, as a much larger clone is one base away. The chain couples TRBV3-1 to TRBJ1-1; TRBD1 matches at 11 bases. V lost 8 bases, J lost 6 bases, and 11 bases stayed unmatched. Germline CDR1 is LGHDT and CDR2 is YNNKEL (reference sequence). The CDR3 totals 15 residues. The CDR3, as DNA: TGTGCCAGCGGCCCGTACGGGACAGGGGGGCCTGAAGCTTTCTTT. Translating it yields CASGPYGTGGPEAFF.

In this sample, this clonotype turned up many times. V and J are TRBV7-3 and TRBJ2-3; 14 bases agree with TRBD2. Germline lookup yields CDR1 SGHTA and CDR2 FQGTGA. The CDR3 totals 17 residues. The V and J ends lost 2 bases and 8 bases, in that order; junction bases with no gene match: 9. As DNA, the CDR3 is TGTGCCAGCAGCTTAGGGCCCGGGACTAGCGGGGGTGGTACGCAGTATTTT. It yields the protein CASSLGPGTSGGGTQYF.

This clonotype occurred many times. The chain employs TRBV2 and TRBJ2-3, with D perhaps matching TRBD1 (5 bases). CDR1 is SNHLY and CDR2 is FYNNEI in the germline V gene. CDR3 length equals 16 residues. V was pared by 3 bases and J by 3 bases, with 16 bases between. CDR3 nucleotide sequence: TGTGCCAGCAGTGAGGTGGCAGGGCATGTGACAGATACGCAGTATTTT. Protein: CASSEVAGHVTDTQYF.

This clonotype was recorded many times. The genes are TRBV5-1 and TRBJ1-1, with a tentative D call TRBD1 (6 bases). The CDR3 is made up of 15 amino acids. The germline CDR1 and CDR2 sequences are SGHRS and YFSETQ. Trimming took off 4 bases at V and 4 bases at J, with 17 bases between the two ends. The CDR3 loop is CASSKPDRQFTEAFF. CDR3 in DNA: TGCGCCAGCAGCAAGCCCGACAGGCAGTTCACTGAAGCTTTCTTT.

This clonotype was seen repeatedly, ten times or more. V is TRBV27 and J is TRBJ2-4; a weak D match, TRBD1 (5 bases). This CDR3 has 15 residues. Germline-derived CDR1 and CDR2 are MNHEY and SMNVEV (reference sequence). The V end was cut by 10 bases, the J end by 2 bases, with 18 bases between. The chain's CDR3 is CATTTQENPKNIQYF. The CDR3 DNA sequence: TGTGCCACCACAACACAGGAAAACCCCAAAAACATTCAGTACTTC.

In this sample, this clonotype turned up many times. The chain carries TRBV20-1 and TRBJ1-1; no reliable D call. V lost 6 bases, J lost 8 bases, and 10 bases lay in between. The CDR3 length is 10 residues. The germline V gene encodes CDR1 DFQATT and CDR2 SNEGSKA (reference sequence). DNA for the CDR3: TGCAGTGCCCACAGACGAGAAGCTTTCTTT. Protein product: CSAHRREAFF.

CDR3 amino acids: CASSPRDQETQYF. CDR3 bases: TGTGCCAGTAGCCCCAGGGACCAAGAGACCCAGTACTTC. The rearrangement uses TRBV19 and TRBJ2-5; TRBD1 is a possible D gene (5 bases). Trimming pared 6 bases from V and 0 bases from J, leaving 8 bases between. Germline loops: CDR1 LNHDA, CDR2 SQIVND (reference sequence). This CDR3 region has 13 residues. The whole variable domain, filled in from reference TRBV19 and TRBJ2-5, reads DGGITQSPKYLFRKEGQNVTLSCEQNLNHDAMYWYRQDPGQGLRLIYYSQIVNDFQKGDIAEGYSVSREKKESFPLTVTSAQKNPTAFYLCASSPRDQETQYFGPGTRLLVL.

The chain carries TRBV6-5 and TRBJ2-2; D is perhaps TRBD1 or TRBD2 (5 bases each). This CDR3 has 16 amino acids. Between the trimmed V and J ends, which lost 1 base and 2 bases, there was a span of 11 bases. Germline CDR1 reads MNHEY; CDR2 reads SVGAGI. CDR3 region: CASSYLGTTNTGELFF. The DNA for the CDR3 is TGTGCCAGCAGTTACTTGGGGACGACCAACACCGGGGAGCTGTTTTTT.

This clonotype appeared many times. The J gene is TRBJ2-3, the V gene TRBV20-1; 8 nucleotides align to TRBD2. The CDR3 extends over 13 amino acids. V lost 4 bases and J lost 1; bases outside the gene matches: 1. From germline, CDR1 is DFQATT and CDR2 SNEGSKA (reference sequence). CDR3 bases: TGCAGTGCTAATAGCGGGGGCACAGATACGCAGTATTTT. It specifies CSANSGGTDTQYF.

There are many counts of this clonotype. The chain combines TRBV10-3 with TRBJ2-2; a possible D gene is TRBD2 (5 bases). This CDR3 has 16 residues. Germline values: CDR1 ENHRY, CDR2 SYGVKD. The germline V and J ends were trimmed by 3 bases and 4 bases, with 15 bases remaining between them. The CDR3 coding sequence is TGTGCCATCAGTGACCTCCTCGGAGGCGGCACCGGGGAGCTGTTTTTT. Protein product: CAISDLLGGGTGELFF.

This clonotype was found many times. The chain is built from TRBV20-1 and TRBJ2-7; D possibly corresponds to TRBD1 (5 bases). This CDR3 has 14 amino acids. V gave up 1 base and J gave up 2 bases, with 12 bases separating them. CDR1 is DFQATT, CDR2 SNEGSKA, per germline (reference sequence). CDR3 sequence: CSARAHRSTYEQYF. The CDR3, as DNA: TGCAGTGCTAGAGCGCACAGGTCCACCTACGAGCAGTACTTC.

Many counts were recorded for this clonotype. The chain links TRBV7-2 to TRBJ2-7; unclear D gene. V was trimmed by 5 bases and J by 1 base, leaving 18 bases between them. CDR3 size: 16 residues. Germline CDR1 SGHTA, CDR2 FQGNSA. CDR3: CASSPLSSRISYEQYF. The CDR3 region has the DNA TGTGCCAGCAGCCCCTTATCGTCCAGAATTTCCTACGAGCAGTACTTC.

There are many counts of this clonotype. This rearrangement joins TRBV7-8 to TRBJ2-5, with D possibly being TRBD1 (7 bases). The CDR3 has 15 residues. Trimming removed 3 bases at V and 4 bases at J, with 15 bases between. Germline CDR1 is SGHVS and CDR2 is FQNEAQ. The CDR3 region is CASSFYPGGGETQYF. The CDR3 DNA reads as TGTGCCAGCAGCTTCTACCCAGGGGGAGGAGAGACCCAGTACTTC.

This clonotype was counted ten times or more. CDR3 bases: TGCGCCAGCAGCTCCCCGGGGGTGGAAGAGCAGTACTTC. Its translation: CASSSPGVEEQYF. V and J are TRBV5-1 and TRBJ2-7, with D possibly matching TRBD2 (6 bases). The germline CDR1 and CDR2 sequences are SGHRS and YFSETQ. V was cut by 3 bases and J by 7 bases, with 14 bases left in between. This CDR3 region has 13 residues.

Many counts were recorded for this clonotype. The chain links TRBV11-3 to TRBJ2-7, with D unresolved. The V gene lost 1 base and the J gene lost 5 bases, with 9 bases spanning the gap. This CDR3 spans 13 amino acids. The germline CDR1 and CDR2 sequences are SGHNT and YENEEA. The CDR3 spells CASSLGERNEQYF. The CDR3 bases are TGTGCCAGCAGCTTAGGAGAGAGAAACGAGCAGTACTTC.

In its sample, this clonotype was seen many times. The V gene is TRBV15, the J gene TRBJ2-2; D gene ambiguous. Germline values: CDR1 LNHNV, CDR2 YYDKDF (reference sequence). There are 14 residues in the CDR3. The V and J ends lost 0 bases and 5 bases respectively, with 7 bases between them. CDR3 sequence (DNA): TGTGCCACCAGCAGAGATAGGGTGACCGGGGAGCTGTTTTTT. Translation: CATSRDRVTGELFF.

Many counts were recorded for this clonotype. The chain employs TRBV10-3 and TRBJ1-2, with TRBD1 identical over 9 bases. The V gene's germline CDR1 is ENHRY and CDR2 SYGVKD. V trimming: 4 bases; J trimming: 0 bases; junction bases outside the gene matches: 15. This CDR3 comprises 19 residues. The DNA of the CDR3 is TGTGCCATCAGTGGCAGCCTCCGGGACAGGGAGGGAACTAACTATGGCTACACCTTC. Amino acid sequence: CAISGSLRDREGTNYGYTF.

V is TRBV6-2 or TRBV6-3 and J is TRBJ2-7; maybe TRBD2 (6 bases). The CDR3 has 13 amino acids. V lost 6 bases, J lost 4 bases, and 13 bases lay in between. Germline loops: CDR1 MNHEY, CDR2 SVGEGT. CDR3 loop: CASRRDGEYEQYF. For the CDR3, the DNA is TGTGCCAGCAGGCGGGACGGAGAGTACGAGCAGTACTTC.

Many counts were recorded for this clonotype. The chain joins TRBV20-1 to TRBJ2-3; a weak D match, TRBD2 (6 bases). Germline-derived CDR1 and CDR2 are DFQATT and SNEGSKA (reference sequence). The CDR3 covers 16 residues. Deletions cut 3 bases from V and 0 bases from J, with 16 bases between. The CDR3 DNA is TGCAGTGCTAGCATCCGGACTATTACTAGCACAGATACGCAGTATTTT. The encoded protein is CSASIRTITSTDTQYF.